This TCR beta chain is drawn from a study of shared clonotypes between healthy human individuals. Study summary: Sampling drew on donors who were a couple of women and a few men aged 18 to 49. Broader study findings: Sampling involved blood alone; tissue repertoires likely differ.

CD4+ cell separation produced CD45RA+ naive and CD45RA-negative memory subsets. J gave up 7 bases and V 5 bases, and 13 bases lay outside the gene matches. Germline CDR1 MNHEY, CDR2 SMNVEV (reference sequence). The CDR3 runs to 16 residues. A word on this clone: The antigen remains unidentified.

Deep-level assay runs were performed. Clones were sequenced by immunoSEQ multiplex PCR, and TCRdb holds only the in-frame ones, with some missing. The sample contains around 700,000 clones, approximately 79% of which appear only once. The receptor was isolated from a woman aged 25 to 45 in good health. This chain connects TRBV27 to TRBJ2-7, with 11 bases aligning to TRBD2. Specimen: memory CD4+ T cells sorted from blood. The subset here: CD45RA-negative fraction. CDR3 DNA sequence: TGTGCCAGCAGTCCCCTCAGAACTAGCGGGAGTTGGGAGCAGTACTTC. This encodes CASSPLRTSGSWEQYF.